A selection of T cell receptor beta chains follows, all from one sample in a study of vaccination effects on CD4 cells after COVID-19. This table comes from immunoSEQ multiplex PCR, and its TCRdb copy is limited to in-frame clones, with some not included. The data show roughly 70,000 clones, 60% to 75% seen once. No cognate antigen is known for these TCRs. Sequencing used CD4+ T cells from PBMCs cultured with HIV peptides, obtained before COVID-19 vaccination. The source is a human donor who had a prior SARS-CoV-2 infection. Each CDR3 is given with its conserved first and last residue. A D gene is named only where the DNA matches it firmly. Part of the rows lack a size; the others show once, few, many or a class for expanded clones.

J gene: TRBJ1-3
clone size: once
V gene: TRBV19
D gene: -
CDR3 protein: CASSGGVLHGGNTIYF
CDR3 DNA: TGTGCCAGTAGCGGAGGCGTGCTCCATGGTGGAAACACCATATATTTT

J gene: TRBJ2-3
clone size: -
V gene: TRBV29-1
D gene: -
CDR3 protein: CSVTAKPTSTDTQYF
CDR3 DNA: TGCAGCGTGACCGCTAAGCCCACTAGCACAGATACGCAGTATTTT

J gene: TRBJ2-7
clone size: -
V gene: TRBV6-1
D gene: TRBD1
CDR3 protein: CASSGAWGQETYEQYF
CDR3 DNA: TGTGCCAGCAGTGGAGCTTGGGGACAGGAGACCTACGAGCAGTACTTC

J gene: TRBJ1-5
clone size: -
V gene: TRBV7-2
D gene: TRBD1
CDR3 protein: CASSPRTGENQPQHF
CDR3 DNA: TGTGCCAGCAGCCCGCGGACAGGAGAGAATCAGCCCCAGCATTTT

J gene: TRBJ1-2
clone size: -
V gene: TRBV5-1
D gene: -
CDR3 protein: CASSLGTGTIYGYTF
CDR3 DNA: TGCGCCAGCAGCTTGGGGACCGGAACTATCTATGGCTACACCTTC

J gene: TRBJ1-2
clone size: -
V gene: TRBV30
D gene: TRBD1
CDR3 protein: CAWSVQGARHGYTF
CDR3 DNA: TGTGCCTGGAGTGTACAGGGGGCTAGACATGGCTACACCTTC

J gene: TRBJ2-7
clone size: few
V gene: TRBV18
D gene: TRBD2
CDR3 protein: CASSPDYVAGGGEQYF
CDR3 DNA: TGTGCCAGCTCACCCGATTACGTAGCGGGAGGAGGCGAGCAGTACTTC

J gene: TRBJ2-2
clone size: -
V gene: TRBV7-3
D gene: -
CDR3 protein: CASSPTTITSFLNTGELFF
CDR3 DNA: TGTGCCAGCAGCCCCACGACGATTACGTCGTTTCTTAACACCGGGGAGCTGTTTTTT

J gene: TRBJ1-5
clone size: few
V gene: TRBV27
D gene: -
CDR3 protein: CASSKWDRGQPQHF
CDR3 DNA: TGTGCCAGCAGCAAATGGGACCGAGGTCAGCCCCAGCATTTT

J gene: TRBJ1-5
clone size: -
V gene: TRBV7-2
D gene: -
CDR3 protein: CASGFSGAQHF
CDR3 DNA: TGTGCCAGCGGTTTCTCAGGGGCCCAGCATTTT

J gene: TRBJ2-5
clone size: -
V gene: TRBV5-1
D gene: -
CDR3 protein: CASSLDRETQYF
CDR3 DNA: TGCGCCAGCAGCTTGGACCGGGAGACCCAGTACTTC

J gene: TRBJ2-1
clone size: -
V gene: TRBV2
D gene: TRBD2
CDR3 protein: CASSRGLASFDEQFF
CDR3 DNA: TGTGCCAGCAGTAGGGGACTAGCTTCTTTCGATGAGCAGTTCTTC

J gene: TRBJ1-5
clone size: -
V gene: TRBV2
D gene: -
CDR3 protein: CASSRGGRSNQPQHF
CDR3 DNA: TGTGCCAGCAGTAGGGGGGGACGTAGCAATCAGCCCCAGCATTTT

J gene: TRBJ2-3
clone size: few
V gene: TRBV11-3
D gene: -
CDR3 protein: CASSEYADTQYF
CDR3 DNA: TGTGCCAGCAGCGAGTATGCAGATACGCAGTATTTT

J gene: TRBJ2-3
clone size: few
V gene: TRBV5-4
D gene: -
CDR3 protein: CASSSTSTGTDTQYF
CDR3 DNA: TGTGCCAGCAGCTCGACTTCCACGGGAACAGATACGCAGTATTTT

J gene: TRBJ2-3
clone size: -
V gene: TRBV1
D gene: -
CDR3 protein: CTSSPRLALLTDTQYF
CDR3 DNA: TGCACCAGCAGCCCCCGACTCGCACTACTAACAGATACGCAGTATTTT

J gene: TRBJ1-2
clone size: -
V gene: TRBV5-1
D gene: -
CDR3 protein: CASSLDRGLYGYTF
CDR3 DNA: TGCGCCAGCAGCCTGGATCGTGGTCTCTATGGCTACACCTTC

J gene: TRBJ2-7
clone size: -
V gene: TRBV15
D gene: -
CDR3 protein: CATSRGQGRTYEQYF
CDR3 DNA: TGTGCCACCAGCAGAGGCCAGGGGCGGACCTACGAGCAGTACTTC

J gene: TRBJ2-3
clone size: -
V gene: TRBV5-1
D gene: -
CDR3 protein: CASSLESDTQYF
CDR3 DNA: TGCGCCAGCAGCTTGGAGTCAGATACGCAGTATTTT

J gene: TRBJ2-2
clone size: -
V gene: TRBV19
D gene: -
CDR3 protein: CASSGKANTGELFF
CDR3 DNA: TGTGCCAGTAGTGGCAAAGCGAACACCGGGGAGCTGTTTTTT

J gene: TRBJ2-2
clone size: -
V gene: TRBV5-8
D gene: TRBD1
CDR3 protein: CASSVGTGDGNTGELFF
CDR3 DNA: TGTGCCAGCAGCGTAGGGACAGGGGACGGTAACACCGGGGAGCTGTTTTTT

J gene: TRBJ2-6
clone size: few
V gene: TRBV5-4
D gene: -
CDR3 protein: CASSTGPSGGANVLTF
CDR3 DNA: TGTGCCAGCAGCACCGGGCCGTCGGGCGGGGCCAACGTCCTGACTTTC

J gene: TRBJ2-4
clone size: -
V gene: TRBV5-1
D gene: TRBD1
CDR3 protein: CASSLGTGKNIQYF
CDR3 DNA: TGCGCCAGCAGCTTGGGGACAGGAAAAAACATTCAGTACTTC

J gene: TRBJ1-1
clone size: -
V gene: TRBV2
D gene: -
CDR3 protein: CASSESGARAFF
CDR3 DNA: TGTGCCAGCAGTGAATCCGGGGCGAGGGCTTTCTTT

J gene: TRBJ1-1
clone size: -
V gene: TRBV29-1
D gene: -
CDR3 protein: CSVARSVTEAFF
CDR3 DNA: TGCAGCGTTGCAAGGAGTGTCACTGAAGCTTTCTTT

J gene: TRBJ2-7
clone size: -
V gene: TRBV2
D gene: -
CDR3 protein: CASRGENEQYF
CDR3 DNA: TGTGCCAGCAGGGGGGAGAACGAGCAGTACTTC

J gene: TRBJ1-5
clone size: -
V gene: TRBV18
D gene: -
CDR3 protein: CASSPYTAPQHF
CDR3 DNA: TGTGCCAGCTCACCCTACACCGCTCCTCAGCATTTT

J gene: TRBJ1-1
clone size: -
V gene: TRBV4-2
D gene: TRBD1
CDR3 protein: CASGPHGQGANTEAFF
CDR3 DNA: TGTGCCAGCGGGCCTCATGGACAGGGGGCGAACACTGAAGCTTTCTTT

J gene: TRBJ2-3
clone size: -
V gene: TRBV5-4
D gene: TRBD2
CDR3 protein: CASSSGTSGSFTQYF
CDR3 DNA: TGTGCCAGCAGCTCTGGGACTAGCGGGAGTTTTACGCAGTATTTT

J gene: TRBJ2-2
clone size: -
V gene: TRBV7-3
D gene: -
CDR3 protein: CASSLGLGTGELFF
CDR3 DNA: TGTGCCAGCAGCTTGGGCCTAGGCACCGGGGAGCTGTTTTTT

J gene: TRBJ2-5
clone size: -
V gene: TRBV5-1
D gene: -
CDR3 protein: CASSFSAQETQYF
CDR3 DNA: TGCGCCAGCAGCTTTTCAGCCCAAGAGACCCAGTACTTC

J gene: TRBJ2-5
clone size: -
V gene: TRBV18
D gene: -
CDR3 protein: CASSPDVETQYF
CDR3 DNA: TGTGCCAGCTCACCAGACGTGGAGACCCAGTACTTC

J gene: TRBJ1-6
clone size: few
V gene: TRBV7-2
D gene: -
CDR3 protein: CASSLDSGEVSPLHF
CDR3 DNA: TGTGCCAGCAGTTTAGATTCAGGGGAGGTTTCACCCCTCCACTTT

J gene: TRBJ1-3
clone size: -
V gene: TRBV11-3
D gene: TRBD1
CDR3 protein: CASSLRGTGRNTIYF
CDR3 DNA: TGTGCCAGCAGCTTACGGGGGACAGGGCGAAACACCATATATTTT

J gene: TRBJ2-3
clone size: -
V gene: TRBV11-3
D gene: -
CDR3 protein: CASSLASGVDTQYF
CDR3 DNA: TGTGCCAGCAGCTTAGCGTCAGGGGTGGATACGCAGTATTTT

J gene: TRBJ1-4
clone size: -
V gene: TRBV19
D gene: -
CDR3 protein: CASSNRDRTGSEKLFF
CDR3 DNA: TGTGCCAGTAGTAACCGGGACCGGACGGGTAGTGAAAAACTGTTTTTT

J gene: TRBJ1-2
clone size: few
V gene: TRBV3-1/TRBV3-2
D gene: -
CDR3 protein: CASSQEMTNYGYTF
CDR3 DNA: TGTGCCAGCAGCCAAGAGATGACTAACTATGGCTACACCTTC

J gene: TRBJ1-5
clone size: -
V gene: TRBV19
D gene: TRBD1
CDR3 protein: CASSPYFGTGNNQPQHF
CDR3 DNA: TGTGCCAGTAGTCCTTATTTTGGGACAGGGAACAATCAGCCCCAGCATTTT

J gene: TRBJ1-2
clone size: -
V gene: TRBV3-1/TRBV3-2
D gene: -
CDR3 protein: CASSQEMSPGRGYTF
CDR3 DNA: TGTGCCAGCAGCCAAGAAATGAGCCCCGGTCGTGGCTACACCTTC

J gene: TRBJ2-1
clone size: few
V gene: TRBV5-4
D gene: TRBD1
CDR3 protein: CASSRPLLGTGYNEQFF
CDR3 DNA: TGTGCCAGCAGCCGACCCCTACTCGGGACAGGGTACAATGAGCAGTTCTTC

J gene: TRBJ2-3
clone size: few
V gene: TRBV7-3
D gene: -
CDR3 protein: CASRGPGQSTDTQYF
CDR3 DNA: TGTGCCAGCAGGGGTCCGGGACAAAGCACAGATACGCAGTATTTT

J gene: TRBJ1-3
clone size: -
V gene: TRBV3-1/TRBV3-2
D gene: -
CDR3 protein: CASSHLSARGNTIYF
CDR3 DNA: TGTGCCAGCAGCCATCTTTCAGCGCGGGGAAACACCATATATTTT

J gene: TRBJ1-1
clone size: -
V gene: TRBV2
D gene: -
CDR3 protein: CASSRDLPNTEAFF
CDR3 DNA: TGTGCCAGCAGTCGGGACTTACCGAACACTGAAGCTTTCTTT

J gene: TRBJ2-7
clone size: few
V gene: TRBV7-8
D gene: -
CDR3 protein: CASSLAGVRYEQYF
CDR3 DNA: TGTGCCAGCAGCTTAGCCGGGGTACGGTACGAGCAGTACTTC

J gene: TRBJ2-5
clone size: -
V gene: TRBV6-1
D gene: -
CDR3 protein: CASSEAGETQYF
CDR3 DNA: TGTGCCAGCAGTGAAGCTGGAGAGACCCAGTACTTC

J gene: TRBJ2-1
clone size: -
V gene: TRBV7-2
D gene: -
CDR3 protein: CASSLASTSSYNEQFF
CDR3 DNA: TGTGCCAGCAGCTTAGCTAGCACGAGCTCCTACAATGAGCAGTTCTTC

J gene: TRBJ2-2
clone size: -
V gene: TRBV11-3
D gene: TRBD2
CDR3 protein: CASSLREGRGGELFF
CDR3 DNA: TGTGCCAGCAGCTTAAGGGAGGGCCGTGGCGGGGAGCTGTTTTTT

J gene: TRBJ1-2
clone size: few
V gene: TRBV6-1
D gene: -
CDR3 protein: CASSEGRDSLRRKGYTF
CDR3 DNA: TGTGCCAGCAGTGAAGGCCGAGACAGCCTGAGGAGGAAAGGCTACACCTTC

J gene: TRBJ1-5
clone size: -
V gene: TRBV2
D gene: -
CDR3 protein: CASSVGGYSNQPQHF
CDR3 DNA: TGTGCCAGCAGCGTCGGGGGCTATAGCAATCAGCCCCAGCATTTT

J gene: TRBJ2-3
clone size: -
V gene: TRBV5-1
D gene: -
CDR3 protein: CASSLSGTDTQYF
CDR3 DNA: TGCGCCAGCAGCTTGTCCGGGACAGATACGCAGTATTTT

J gene: TRBJ2-7
clone size: -
V gene: TRBV5-6
D gene: -
CDR3 protein: CASSSGRYEQYF
CDR3 DNA: TGTGCCAGCAGCTCCGGACGGTACGAGCAGTACTTC

J gene: TRBJ2-2
clone size: -
V gene: TRBV11-2
D gene: TRBD2
CDR3 protein: CASSSIGLAATGELFF
CDR3 DNA: TGTGCCAGCAGCTCGATAGGACTAGCGGCTACCGGGGAGCTGTTTTTT

J gene: TRBJ2-7
clone size: -
V gene: TRBV7-2
D gene: -
CDR3 protein: CASSLKRGGYEQYF
CDR3 DNA: TGTGCCAGCAGCTTGAAAAGAGGGGGCTACGAGCAGTACTTC